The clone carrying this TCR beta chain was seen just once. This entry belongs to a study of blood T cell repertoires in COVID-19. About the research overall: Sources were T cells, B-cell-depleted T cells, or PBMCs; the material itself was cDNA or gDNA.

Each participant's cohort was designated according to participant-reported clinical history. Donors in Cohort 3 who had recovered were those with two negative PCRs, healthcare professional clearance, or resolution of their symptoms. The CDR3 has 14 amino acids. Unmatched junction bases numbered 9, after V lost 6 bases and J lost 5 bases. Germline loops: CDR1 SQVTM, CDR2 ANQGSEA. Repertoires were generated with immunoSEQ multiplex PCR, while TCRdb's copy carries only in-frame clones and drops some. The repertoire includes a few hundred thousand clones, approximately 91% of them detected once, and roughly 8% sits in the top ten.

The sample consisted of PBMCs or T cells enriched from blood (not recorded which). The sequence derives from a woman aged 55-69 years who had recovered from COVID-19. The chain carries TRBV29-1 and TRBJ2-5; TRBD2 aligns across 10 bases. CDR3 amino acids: CSVESGGAGETQYF. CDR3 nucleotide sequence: TGCAGCGTGGAAAGCGGGGGGGCAGGGGAGACCCAGTACTTC. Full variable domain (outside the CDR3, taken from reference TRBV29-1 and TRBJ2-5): SAVISQKPSRDICQRGTSLTIQCQVDSQVTMMFWYRQQPGQSLTLIATANQGSEATYESGFVIDKFPISRPNLTFSTLTVSNMSPEDSSIYLCSVESGGAGETQYFGPGTRLLVL.